This T cell receptor beta chain emerged from a study of OX40 agonist ivuxolimab in advanced cancers. Germline values: CDR1 ENHRY, CDR2 SYGVKD. The V and J ends lost 6 bases and 1 base respectively, with 9 bases between them. CDR3 size: 13 residues. Findings of the study overall: Normalized T-cell clonal expansion was also low in some nonresponders.

Libraries were prepared by immunoSEQ multiplex PCR; TCRdb keeps only in-frame clonotypes and omits some of them. The top ten clones hold approximately 8% of a sample with about 70,000 clones, around 86% of them seen once. Comments on this clone: Its specificity is unknown.

The TCR originated in an adult with an advanced solid tumor such as melanoma, head and neck, liver or kidney cancer. V and J are TRBV10-3 and TRBJ1-1; D call uncertain. Material: CD4+ or CD8+ T cells sorted from blood, obtained in a trial of the OX40 agonist ivuxolimab. The CDR3 region is CAIRKQKNTEAFF. In DNA, the CDR3 is TGTGCCATCAGGAAACAGAAGAACACTGAAGCTTTCTTT.